This TCR beta chain was sequenced during a study of identical twins. Trimming removed 1 base at V and 4 bases at J, with 11 bases between. Germline V gene data show CDR1 as MGHRA and CDR2 as YSYEKL. The CDR3 is made up of 15 amino acids. A universal primer site was created by template switching, with the cDNA bearing unique molecular identifiers. TCRdb recomputed calls from the 5' RACE reads with MiXCR, one row per CDR3 protein. Here the sample spans 1.5 million to 2 million distinct CDR3 sequences, less than 35% being singletons. This TCR was sampled from a newborn girl in good health. The chain has TRBV4-1 and TRBJ2-1; D gene unclear. Input material: cord blood. The CDR3, as DNA: TGCGCCAGCAGCCAAGGGACCCCGCAGTACAATGAGCAGTTCTTC. It encodes CASSQGTPQYNEQFF.